A selection of T cell receptor beta chains follows, all from one sample in a study of cytomegalovirus exposure and HLA in healthy donors. Sequencing used immunoSEQ multiplex PCR; TCRdb keeps in-frame clones, though not all of them. The data contain about 170,000 clones, about 82% of them singletons. Specimen: PBMCs. The receptors were gathered from a male donor in good health and CMV-seronegative. Both conserved end residues are part of each CDR3. A D gene is named only where the DNA matches it firmly. Part of the rows lack a size; the others show once, few, many or a class for expanded clones.

clone size	V gene	D gene	J gene	CDR3 DNA	CDR3 protein
once	TRBV29-1	-	TRBJ2-2	TGCAGCGTTGAAGATGGGGGGGGCCGGACCGGGGAGCTGTTTTTT	CSVEDGGGRTGELFF
once	TRBV19	TRBD2	TRBJ2-7	TGTGCCAGTAGTCGACTAGCGGGGAACTACGAGCAGTACTTC	CASSRLAGNYEQYF
-	TRBV28	TRBD1	TRBJ2-2	TGTGCCAGCAGTTTTCCGGGACAGGGGGCCCCCGGGGAGCTGTTTTTT	CASSFPGQGAPGELFF
-	TRBV6-5	TRBD1	TRBJ2-7	TGTGCCAGCAGTTACTCAAGGGACAGGCCCGAGCAGTACTTC	CASSYSRDRPEQYF
-	TRBV30	TRBD1	TRBJ1-3	TGTGCCTGGAGTGGCGACAGGGGTAACACCATATATTTT	CAWSGDRGNTIYF
-	TRBV5-4	-	TRBJ1-1	TGTGCCAGCAGCTTGGGGGGAGGCGGCACTGAAGCTTTCTTT	CASSLGGGGTEAFF
few	TRBV19	-	TRBJ1-5	TGTGCCAGTAGCATAGGAAGGGGCATGGGAAATCAGCCCCAGCATTTT	CASSIGRGMGNQPQHF
few	TRBV6-4	TRBD2	TRBJ2-3	TGTGCCAGCAGCCAGAGCGGGAGGGCCGTAGATACGCAGTATTTT	CASSQSGRAVDTQYF
-	TRBV7-7	-	TRBJ2-7	TGTGCTAGCAGCTTAAGGGGCAACTCCGAGCAGTACTTC	CASSLRGNSEQYF
once	TRBV7-6	-	TRBJ2-7	TGTGCCAGCAGCTTATATCCGACAAACTACGAGCAGTACTTC	CASSLYPTNYEQYF
-	TRBV5-8	TRBD2	TRBJ2-1	TGTGCCAGCAGCTTGCCGCCTAGCGGGGGCCACTACAATGAGCAGTTCTTC	CASSLPPSGGHYNEQFF
-	TRBV6-5	-	TRBJ1-5	TGTGCCAGCAGGGGAAACAGGGATGGCCAGCCCCAGCATTTT	CASRGNRDGQPQHF
-	TRBV6-1	TRBD2	TRBJ2-3	TGTGCCAGCAGTGGGGGGACTAGCGGATCCACAGATACGCAGTATTTT	CASSGGTSGSTDTQYF
-	TRBV7-8	TRBD2	TRBJ2-5	TGTGCCAGCAGCCTACGTATCGGACTAGCGGGGCAAGAGACCCAGTACTTC	CASSLRIGLAGQETQYF
-	TRBV28	-	TRBJ2-1	TGTGCCAGCAGTTTACCGGGAACCTACAATGAGCAGTTCTTC	CASSLPGTYNEQFF
-	TRBV29-1	-	TRBJ2-7	TGCAGCGTTGATAGTAGCGCTAGCTCCTACGAGCAGTACTTC	CSVDSSASSYEQYF
few	TRBV19	TRBD2	TRBJ2-1	TGTGCCAGTAGTATTAGCGGGAGTACGAATGAGCAGTTCTTC	CASSISGSTNEQFF
few	TRBV30	TRBD1	TRBJ1-4	TGTGCCTGGACGCCCCGGGACAGTAATGAAAAACTGTTTTTT	CAWTPRDSNEKLFF
-	TRBV7-2	TRBD1	TRBJ1-5	TGTGCCAGCAGCTACGGACAGGGAGGCAATCAGCCCCAGCATTTT	CASSYGQGGNQPQHF
-	TRBV28	TRBD1	TRBJ2-5	TGTGCCAGCAGAACAGGAGACGGGACAGGGTCCAAGGAGACCCAGTACTTC	CASRTGDGTGSKETQYF
few	TRBV4-3	TRBD1	TRBJ1-2	TGCGCCAGCAGCCAGACCGGGACAGGGTACTATGGCTACACCTTC	CASSQTGTGYYGYTF
-	TRBV4-3	-	TRBJ1-2	TGCGCCAGCAGCTTGAGCTTTGAGGCTAACTATGGCTACACCTTC	CASSLSFEANYGYTF
-	TRBV19	TRBD2	TRBJ2-1	TGTGCCAGTAGTATAACGACTAGCGGGACTTATGAGCAGTTCTTC	CASSITTSGTYEQFF
-	TRBV6-6	-	TRBJ1-5	TGTGCCAGCAGTTACGCAGGTTATAGCAATCAGCCCCAGCATTTT	CASSYAGYSNQPQHF
once	TRBV21-1	-	TRBJ1-2	TGTGCCAGCAGCAAAGAGCGGCCCTATGGCTACACCTTC	CASSKERPYGYTF
-	TRBV7-2	TRBD1	TRBJ1-1	TGTGCCAGCAGCCGCACAGGGGGGACTGAAGCTTTCTTT	CASSRTGGTEAFF
-	TRBV27	-	TRBJ1-4	TGTGCCAGCACTTCACAGGGTACTAATGAAAAACTGTTTTTT	CASTSQGTNEKLFF
-	TRBV28	TRBD2	TRBJ2-1	TGTGCCAGCAGTGTCTTGGGACTAGCGGGAGGGAGGAATGAGCAGTTCTTC	CASSVLGLAGGRNEQFF
once	TRBV4-1	TRBD1	TRBJ1-2	TGCGCCAGCAGCCAAGAAACAACAGGGGGATTTGCAGGCTACACCTTC	CASSQETTGGFAGYTF
-	TRBV9	-	TRBJ2-5	TGTGCCAGCAGCGTAGATCGTCAAGAGACCCAGTACTTC	CASSVDRQETQYF
-	TRBV30	-	TRBJ1-2	TGTGCCTGGAAAAACCAAGCACTCCTTAACTATGGCTACCCCTTC	CAWKNQALLNYGYPF
-	TRBV10-1	TRBD2	TRBJ2-7	TGCGCCAGCAGGGCTAGCGGGGGGGCCTTCTACGAGCAGTACTTC	CASRASGGAFYEQYF
-	TRBV5-1	-	TRBJ2-5	TGCGCCAGCAGCACTGGGCAGGAGACCCAGTACTTC	CASSTGQETQYF
once	TRBV27	TRBD1	TRBJ1-5	TGTGCCAGCAGTCTTCAGGGGGACAATCAGCCCCAGCATTTT	CASSLQGDNQPQHF
-	TRBV28	TRBD1	TRBJ2-1	TGTGCCAGCAGCAGGGACAGCCACAATGAGCAGTTCTTC	CASSRDSHNEQFF
-	TRBV5-1	-	TRBJ2-3	TGCGCCAGCAGCTTGGGTAGAGGCACAGATACGCAGTATTTT	CASSLGRGTDTQYF
-	TRBV5-5	TRBD1	TRBJ2-7	TGTGCCAGCAGTAGCCGGACAGGGCCTACCTACGAGCAGTACTTC	CASSSRTGPTYEQYF
-	TRBV29-1	-	TRBJ2-5	TGCAGCGTTCAGGTTCACAGGGAAGAGACCCAGTACTTC	CSVQVHREETQYF
-	TRBV4-3	-	TRBJ2-5	TGCGCCAGCAGCCATAAGGGCCCTAGGGCGGGAGAGACCCAGTACTTC	CASSHKGPRAGETQYF
-	TRBV9	-	TRBJ2-7	TGTGCCAGCAGCCCCAAGGGCAGGGCCTACGAGCAGTACTTC	CASSPKGRAYEQYF
-	TRBV30	-	TRBJ1-3	TGTGCCTGGTGGGCGGGAGGAAACACCATATATTTT	CAWWAGGNTIYF
-	TRBV20-1	-	TRBJ1-1	TGCAGTGCTAGGGGGAGGACTGAAGCTTTCTTT	CSARGRTEAFF
-	TRBV6-5	-	TRBJ2-2	TGTGCCAGCAGTTACCCCGGCACCGGGGAGCTGTTTTTT	CASSYPGTGELFF
-	TRBV9	-	TRBJ2-1	TGTGCCAGCAGCGTAGGGATAGCGGCCAATGAGCAGTTCTTC	CASSVGIAANEQFF
once	TRBV28	TRBD2	TRBJ2-5	TGTGCCAGCAGTATACTAGCGGGAGGTCGAGAGACCCAGTACTTC	CASSILAGGRETQYF
-	TRBV6-1	TRBD1	TRBJ1-5	TGTGCCAGCAGCCGTACCGGGACAGAAAATCAGCCCCAGCATTTT	CASSRTGTENQPQHF
once	TRBV7-6	TRBD2	TRBJ2-7	TGTGGGGTAGCGGGAGTGAGGGGGCACGAGCAGTACTTC	CGVAGVRGHEQYF
-	TRBV9	-	TRBJ2-7	TGTGCCAGCAGCCCCGTTGCGGGAAACGAGCAGTACTTC	CASSPVAGNEQYF
-	TRBV5-4	TRBD2	TRBJ2-7	TGTGCCAGCAGCATCGGACTAGCCTCCTACGAGCAGTACTTC	CASSIGLASYEQYF
-	TRBV9	TRBD1	TRBJ2-5	TGTGCCAGACGGGACAGGGGACAAGAGACCCAGTACTTC	CARRDRGQETQYF
-	TRBV10-3	-	TRBJ2-7	TGTGCCATCAGCGGGGGTCCTAACTACGAGCAGTACTTC	CAISGGPNYEQYF
-	TRBV7-2	TRBD2	TRBJ2-1	TGTGCCAGCAGCGCCCTCGGGGGGAAGGTCTACAATGAGCAGTTCTTC	CASSALGGKVYNEQFF